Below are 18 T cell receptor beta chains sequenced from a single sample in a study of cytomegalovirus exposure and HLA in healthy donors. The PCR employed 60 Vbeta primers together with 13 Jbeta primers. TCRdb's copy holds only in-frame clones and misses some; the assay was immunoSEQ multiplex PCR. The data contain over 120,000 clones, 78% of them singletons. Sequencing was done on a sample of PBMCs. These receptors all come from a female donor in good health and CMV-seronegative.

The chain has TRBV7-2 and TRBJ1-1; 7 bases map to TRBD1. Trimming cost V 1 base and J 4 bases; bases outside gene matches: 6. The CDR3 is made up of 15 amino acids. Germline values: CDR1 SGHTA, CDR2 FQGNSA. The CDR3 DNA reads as TGTGCCAGCAGCTTAGGGGCGACAGGGACCACTGAAGCTTTCTTT. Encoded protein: CASSLGATGTTEAFF.

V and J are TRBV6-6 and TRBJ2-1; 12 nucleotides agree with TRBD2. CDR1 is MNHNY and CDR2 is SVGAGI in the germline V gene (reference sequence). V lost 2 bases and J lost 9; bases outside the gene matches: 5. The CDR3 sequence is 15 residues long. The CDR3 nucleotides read TGTGCCAGCAGTTACCCTCTAGCGGGGGGGCGTGAGCAGTTCTTC. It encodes CASSYPLAGGREQFF.

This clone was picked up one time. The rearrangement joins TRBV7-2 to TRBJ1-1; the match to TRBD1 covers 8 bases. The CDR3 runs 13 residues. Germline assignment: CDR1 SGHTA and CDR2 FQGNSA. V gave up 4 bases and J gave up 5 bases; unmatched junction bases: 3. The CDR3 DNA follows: TGTGCCAGCAGCTCCAGGGGGCGGACTGAAGCTTTCTTT. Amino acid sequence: CASSSRGRTEAFF.

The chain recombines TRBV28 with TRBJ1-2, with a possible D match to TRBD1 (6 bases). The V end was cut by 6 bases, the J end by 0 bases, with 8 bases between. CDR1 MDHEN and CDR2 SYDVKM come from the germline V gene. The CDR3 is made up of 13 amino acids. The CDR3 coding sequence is TGTGCCAGCAGGCACAGGGCTAACTATGGCTACACCTTC. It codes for CASRHRANYGYTF.

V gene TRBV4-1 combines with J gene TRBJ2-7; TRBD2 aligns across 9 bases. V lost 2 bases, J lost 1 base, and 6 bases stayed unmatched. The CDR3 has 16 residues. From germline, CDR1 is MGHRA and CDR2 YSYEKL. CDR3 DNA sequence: TGCGCCAGCAGCCAATTGAGTAGCGGGAGATCCTACGAGCAGTACTTC. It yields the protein CASSQLSSGRSYEQYF.

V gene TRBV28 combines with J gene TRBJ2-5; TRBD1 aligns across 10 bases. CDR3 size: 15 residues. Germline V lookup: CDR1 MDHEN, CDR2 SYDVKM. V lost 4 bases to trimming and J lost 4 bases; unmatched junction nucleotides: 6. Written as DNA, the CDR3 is TGTGCCAGCAGTTGGGGCGACAGGGGGCGAGAGACCCAGTACTTC. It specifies CASSWGDRGRETQYF.

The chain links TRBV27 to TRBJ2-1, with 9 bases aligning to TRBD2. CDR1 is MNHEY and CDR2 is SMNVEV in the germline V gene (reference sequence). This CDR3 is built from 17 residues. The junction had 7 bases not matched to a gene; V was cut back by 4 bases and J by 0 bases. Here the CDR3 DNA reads TGTGCCAGCAGTTCTCCTAGCGGGACGAGCTCCTACAATGAGCAGTTCTTC. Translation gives CASSSPSGTSSYNEQFF.

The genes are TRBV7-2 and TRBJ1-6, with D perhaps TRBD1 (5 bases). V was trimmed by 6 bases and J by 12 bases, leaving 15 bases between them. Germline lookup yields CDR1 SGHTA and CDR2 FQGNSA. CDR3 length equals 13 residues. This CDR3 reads CASRSWVGEPLHF. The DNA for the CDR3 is TGTGCCAGCAGATCATGGGTAGGGGAACCCCTCCACTTT. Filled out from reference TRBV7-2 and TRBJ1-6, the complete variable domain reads GAGVSQSPSNKVTEKGKDVELRCDPISGHTALYWYRQSLGQGLEFLIYFQGNSAPDKSGLPSDRFSAERTGGSVSTLTIQRTQQEDSAVYLCASRSWVGEPLHFGNGTRLTVT.

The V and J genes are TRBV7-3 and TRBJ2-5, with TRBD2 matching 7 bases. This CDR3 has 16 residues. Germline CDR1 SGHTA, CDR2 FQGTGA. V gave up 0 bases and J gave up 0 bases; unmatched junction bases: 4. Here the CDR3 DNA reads TGTGCCAGCAGCTTAACTGCGAGCGGGGACCAAGAGACCCAGTACTTC. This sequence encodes CASSLTASGDQETQYF.

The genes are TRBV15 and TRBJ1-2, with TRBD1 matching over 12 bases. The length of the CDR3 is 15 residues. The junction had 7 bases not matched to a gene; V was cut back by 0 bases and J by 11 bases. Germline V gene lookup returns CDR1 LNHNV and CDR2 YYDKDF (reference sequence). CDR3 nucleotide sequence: TGTGCCACCAGCAGAGATTTAGGGACAGGGGGCTGGTACACCTTC. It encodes CATSRDLGTGGWYTF.

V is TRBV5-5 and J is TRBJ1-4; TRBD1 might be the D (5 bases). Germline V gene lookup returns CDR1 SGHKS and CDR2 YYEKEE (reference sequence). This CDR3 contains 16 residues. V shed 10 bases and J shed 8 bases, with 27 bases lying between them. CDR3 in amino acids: CASEGGVGTPEEKLFF. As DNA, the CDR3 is TGTGCCTCCGAAGGAGGGGTTGGGACCCCGGAAGAAAAACTGTTTTTT.

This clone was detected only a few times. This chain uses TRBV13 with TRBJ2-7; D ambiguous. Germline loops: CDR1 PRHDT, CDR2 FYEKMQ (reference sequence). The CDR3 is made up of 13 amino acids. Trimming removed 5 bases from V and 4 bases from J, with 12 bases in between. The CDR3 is CASSTEHGYEQYF. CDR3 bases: TGTGCCAGCAGCACCGAACACGGGTACGAGCAGTACTTC.

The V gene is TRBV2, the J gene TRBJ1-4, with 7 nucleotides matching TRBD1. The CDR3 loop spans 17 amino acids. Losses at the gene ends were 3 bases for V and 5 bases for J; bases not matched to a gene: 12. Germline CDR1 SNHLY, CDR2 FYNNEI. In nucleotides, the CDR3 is TGTGCCAGCAGTGACTTAAGCTGGACAGGCCAGAATGAAAAACTGTTTTTT. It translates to CASSDLSWTGQNEKLFF.

The CDR3 protein is CASSQGGMIPEAFF. The CDR3 region has the DNA TGCGCCAGCAGCCAAGGCGGTATGATCCCTGAAGCTTTCTTT. This sequence joins TRBV4-1 and TRBJ1-1, with D hard to call. The CDR3 has 14 residues. The V and J ends lost 1 base and 6 bases respectively, with 12 bases between them. The germline V gene encodes CDR1 MGHRA and CDR2 YSYEKL.

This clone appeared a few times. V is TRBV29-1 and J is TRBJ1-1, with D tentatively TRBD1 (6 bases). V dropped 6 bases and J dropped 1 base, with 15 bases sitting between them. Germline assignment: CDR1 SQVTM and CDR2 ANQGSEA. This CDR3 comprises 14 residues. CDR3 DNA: TGCAGCGTGCGGGGGGGCAGATCGAACACTGAAGCTTTCTTT. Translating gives CSVRGGRSNTEAFF.

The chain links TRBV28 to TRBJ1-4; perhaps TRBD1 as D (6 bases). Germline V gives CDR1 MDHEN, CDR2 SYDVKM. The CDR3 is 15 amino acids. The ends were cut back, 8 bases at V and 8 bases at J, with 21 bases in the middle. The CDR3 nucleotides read TGTGCCAGCTCGGAGTCCGGGGGGCCCGGGGAAAAACTGTTTTTT. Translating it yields CASSESGGPGEKLFF.

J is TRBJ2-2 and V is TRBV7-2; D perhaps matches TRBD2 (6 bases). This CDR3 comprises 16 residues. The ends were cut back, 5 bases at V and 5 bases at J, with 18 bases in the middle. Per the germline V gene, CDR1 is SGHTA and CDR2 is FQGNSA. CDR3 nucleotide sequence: TGTGCCAGCAGCCAGGGACTGGGGATCGGGACCGGGGAGCTGTTTTTT. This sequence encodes CASSQGLGIGTGELFF.

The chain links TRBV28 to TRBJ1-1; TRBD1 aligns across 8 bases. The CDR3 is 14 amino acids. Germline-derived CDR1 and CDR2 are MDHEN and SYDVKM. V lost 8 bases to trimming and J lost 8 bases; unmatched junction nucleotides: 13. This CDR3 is CASCPGTGDYEAFF. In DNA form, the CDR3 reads TGTGCCAGCTGTCCCGGGACAGGAGATTACGAAGCTTTCTTT.